This T cell receptor beta chain was retrieved from a study of T-cell reconstitution after alpha-beta-depleted transplantation in children. Findings and caveats of the study: Surviving thymic progenitors and recipient T cells were the source of high TCRbeta diversity at day 60 in some patients.

This clonotype was seen repeatedly, ten times or more. The antigen is not known. Germline CDR1 is SGHAT and CDR2 is FQDESV (reference sequence). CDR3 length: 17 residues. Unmatched junction bases numbered 6, after V lost 3 bases and J lost 4 bases. Molecular barcoding with unique molecular identifiers was used for the TCRbeta library. One entry per CDR3 protein, called by TCRdb with MiXCR from the PCR reads. The sample records approximately 300,000 distinct CDR3 sequences, about 9.9% being singletons. This specimen consisted of peripheral blood, obtained 180 days after TCRalphabeta/CD19-depleted stem cell transplant. V is TRBV11-1 and J is TRBJ2-5; 15 bases align to TRBD2. This TCR was sampled from a male patient under 10 years old who had a stem cell transplant for chronic granulomatous disease, so the T cells may come from the graft donor. The CDR3 region has the DNA TGTGCCAGCAGCTTCTGGACTAGCGGGGGGGCCCGAGAGACCCAGTACTTC. Translated, it gives CASSFWTSGGARETQYF.